This T cell receptor beta chain was retrieved from a study of CD8+CD57+ T cells in acquired aplastic anemia. This clonotype came up many times. Antigen specificity is unknown. The TCR beta profiling, which covered VDJ combination and CDR3 sequence, was carried out using genomic DNA as the template. TCRdb processed the reads anew with MiXCR; each CDR3 protein has one entry. The repertoire holds some 190,000 distinct CDR3 sequences, with less than 55% as singletons. Points from the study as a whole: A set of twenty-nine CD8+ CDR3 sequences was shared between patients and controls, and these sequences appeared highly expressed in patients.

The V and J ends lost 5 bases and 9 bases, in that order; junction bases with no gene match: 17. Germline CDR1 SGHTA, CDR2 FQGNSA. This CDR3 spans 17 amino acids. Source material: sorted CD4+, CD8+, or CD8+CD57+ T cells (not recorded which) from PBMCs. The chain is built from TRBV7-2 and TRBJ2-1, with 9 bases that match TRBD2. The sequence was obtained from a human donor in good health. The CDR3 coding sequence is TGTGCCAGCAGCCTCTTCCCGGGTGGACTAGCGAGGACTGAGCAGTTCTTC. It codes for CASSLFPGGLARTEQFF.